This is a list of T cell receptor beta chains from one sample in a study of spatial heterogeneity in lung cancer. From the 5' RACE reads, TCRdb called clonotypes with MiXCR, one entry per CDR3 protein. The sample lists over 50,000 distinct CDR3 sequences, under 7.5% occurring once. The material was PBMCs, obtained at surgery. The receptors stem from a female donor with early-stage non-small cell lung cancer. Both conserved end residues are part of each CDR3. D genes are given only for firm matches. A clone size is listed for some rows: how often the clone was seen (once, few, many), or a class if it is expanded.

size	length	V	D	J	DNA	CDR3
few	12	TRBV12-3/TRBV12-4	.	TRBJ1-5	TGTGCCAGCAGTTTGGCCGTAGAGCCCCAGCATTTT	CASSLAVEPQHF
many	14	TRBV11-1	.	TRBJ2-7	TGTGCCAGCAGCTTAGGGCCAGGAATGGACGAGCAGTACTTC	CASSLGPGMDEQYF
many	14	TRBV5-1	.	TRBJ2-5	TGCGCCAGCAGCTTGATCCCAGACCAAGAGACCCAGTACTTC	CASSLIPDQETQYF
many	13	TRBV3-1	.	TRBJ1-2	TGTGCCAGCAGCCAAGACCCAACGTATGGCTACACCTTC	CASSQDPTYGYTF
many	14	TRBV6-4	.	TRBJ2-1	TGTGCCAGCAGTGAGCTAGGCTCCTACAATGAGCAGTTCTTC	CASSELGSYNEQFF
.	13	TRBV9	.	TRBJ1-1	TGTGCCAGCAGCGCCCAGGGGAGAACTGAAGCTTTCTTT	CASSAQGRTEAFF
many	14	TRBV20-1	.	TRBJ1-1	TGCAGTGCTCGAGCCGGGGTAGTAAACACTGAAGCTTTCTTT	CSARAGVVNTEAFF
many	12	TRBV7-9	.	TRBJ2-3	TGTGCCAGCAGCTTATCCGCGGATACGCAGTATTTT	CASSLSADTQYF
many	14	TRBV9	.	TRBJ1-1	TGTGCCAGCAGCCTCGGCCCGGGGAGCACTGAAGCTTTCTTT	CASSLGPGSTEAFF
many	13	TRBV9	.	TRBJ2-5	TGTGCCAGCAGCGCAGCCGGTAAAGAGACCCAGTACTTC	CASSAAGKETQYF
few	15	TRBV7-3	.	TRBJ2-2	TGTGCCAGCAGCGTAAACAGGGAGAACACCGGGGAGCTGTTTTTT	CASSVNRENTGELFF
few	18	TRBV11-2	TRBD1	TRBJ1-4	TGTGCCAGCAGCTCCAAACGGGACAGCCTCTCAACTAATGAAAAACTGTTTTTT	CASSSKRDSLSTNEKLFF
.	14	TRBV6-1	.	TRBJ1-1	TGTGCCAGCAGTGAGCAGCCACAGAACACTGAAGCTTTCTTT	CASSEQPQNTEAFF
many	15	TRBV28	.	TRBJ2-3	TGTGCCAGCAGTTTTCCGGGGCCTCACACAGATACGCAGTATTTT	CASSFPGPHTDTQYF
few	14	TRBV14	.	TRBJ2-2	TGTGCCAGCCGGGCGTGGCCCACGGACGGGGAGCTGTTTTTT	CASRAWPTDGELFF
.	16	TRBV28	TRBD2	TRBJ2-3	TGTGCCAGCAGTTTCCAATCGGGGGGAGGCACAGATACGCAGTATTTT	CASSFQSGGGTDTQYF
many	14	TRBV5-1	.	TRBJ2-3	TGCGCCAGCAGGAGGGATACAGGCACAGATACGCAGTATTTT	CASRRDTGTDTQYF
many	16	TRBV28	TRBD1	TRBJ2-7	TGTGCCAGCAGTTTATTATCCGGACAGGGGGACTACGAGCAGTACTTC	CASSLLSGQGDYEQYF
.	15	TRBV5-1	.	TRBJ1-1	TGCGCCAGCAGCTTGGATTTGGGTGTAAACACTGAAGCTTTCTTT	CASSLDLGVNTEAFF
few	14	TRBV28	.	TRBJ2-1	TGTGCCAGCAGTTCTTGGGCGGCACGGGACGCGCAGTTCTTC	CASSSWAARDAQFF
many	10	TRBV6-6	.	TRBJ2-3	TGTGCCAGCAGGGCAGATACGCAGTATTTT	CASRADTQYF
few	15	TRBV12-3/TRBV12-4	.	TRBJ2-2	TGTGCCAGCATCCTGACTAGTTGGGGGACCGGGGAGCTGTTTTTT	CASILTSWGTGELFF
.	13	TRBV3-1	.	TRBJ1-1	TGTGCCAGCAGCCAAGAATTGAACACTGAAGCTTTCTTT	CASSQELNTEAFF
.	12	TRBV5-1	.	TRBJ2-3	TGCGCCAGCAGCGGACAGACAGATACGCAGTATTTT	CASSGQTDTQYF
.	18	TRBV6-5	TRBD2	TRBJ2-2	TGTGCCAGCAGTTACGCGGGACTAGCGGGGAGTAACACCGGGGAGCTGTTTTTT	CASSYAGLAGSNTGELFF
few	16	TRBV9	.	TRBJ1-3	TGTGCCAGCAGCGTAGCTTGGGGGCAAAGTGGAAACACCATATATTTT	CASSVAWGQSGNTIYF
.	16	TRBV5-6	.	TRBJ2-1	TGTGCCAGCAGCTTGGGGCTAACCTCGACCTACAATGAGCAGTTCTTC	CASSLGLTSTYNEQFF
many	18	TRBV7-7	.	TRBJ1-5	TGTGCTAGCAGCTCCGGTTACTCGAAGAGAGTCGGCAATCAGCCCCAGCATTTT	CASSSGYSKRVGNQPQHF
many	16	TRBV10-2	.	TRBJ2-5	TGCGCCAGCAGTGAGTTGGGACATCAAATCGGTGAGACCCAGTACTTC	CASSELGHQIGETQYF
few	15	TRBV4-1	TRBD1	TRBJ1-1	TGCGCCAGCAGCCAAGATGGTAACAGGGGCACTGAAGCTTTCTTT	CASSQDGNRGTEAFF
many	13	TRBV6-1	.	TRBJ1-1	TGTGCCAGCAAAATGGGGGGAGAGACTGAAGCTTTCTTT	CASKMGGETEAFF
.	15	TRBV7-2	TRBD1	TRBJ2-2	TGTGCCAGCAGCGCAGGGACAGCATACACCGGGGAGCTGTTTTTT	CASSAGTAYTGELFF
.	16	TRBV5-1	.	TRBJ2-1	TGCGCCAGCAGCGTTGACGGCCGAGCTAACTACAATGAGCAGTTCTTC	CASSVDGRANYNEQFF
.	15	TRBV7-2	.	TRBJ1-3	TGTGCCAGCAGCCGGGGAGGCGGGAACGGAAACACCATATATTTT	CASSRGGGNGNTIYF
many	13	TRBV3-1	.	TRBJ2-3	TGTGCCAGCAGCCGCGCCCCTGGGGATACGCAGTATTTT	CASSRAPGDTQYF
many	15	TRBV7-3	.	TRBJ2-7	TGTGCCAGCAGCATGGAATCTACAGGGAAGGGCGAGCAGTACTTC	CASSMESTGKGEQYF
many	13	TRBV27	.	TRBJ2-7	TGTGCCAGCAGAAATAGCGGAGGCTACGAGCAGTACTTC	CASRNSGGYEQYF
.	13	TRBV7-6	.	TRBJ1-1	TGTGCCAGCAGCTGGCAGGGGAACACTGAAGCTTTCTTT	CASSWQGNTEAFF
many	13	TRBV5-1	.	TRBJ1-4	TGCGCCAGCAGCCCGGAGGGGAATCAGAAACTGTTTTTT	CASSPEGNQKLFF
.	14	TRBV19	TRBD1	TRBJ2-2	TGTGCCAGTAGTCCGCAACAGGGGGCCGGGGAGCTGTTTTTT	CASSPQQGAGELFF